The TCR beta chain under discussion was sequenced for a study of T-cell reconstitution after alpha-beta-depleted transplantation in children. Study-level points and caveats: Hyperexpanded clones declined; after one year, newly produced T cells mostly supplied diversity. It was reported that alpha-beta T cells came from several hundred expanded graft clones (about two months after transplant). Surviving thymic progenitors and recipient T cells were the source of high TCRbeta diversity at day 60 in some patients.

During its preparation, the TCRbeta library received unique molecular identifiers. TCRdb itself ran the PCR reads through MiXCR, one entry per CDR3 protein. Seen here are some 110,000 distinct CDR3 sequences, approximately 10% observed once, and the top ten hold nearly 35%. This clonotype has more than one count but fewer than ten. No antigen is known for it. The CDR3 is 15 amino acids. Trimming cost V 3 bases and J 0 bases, with 9 bases left between them. The sequenced sample was PBMCs, obtained before TCRalphabeta/CD19-depleted stem cell transplant. The TCR was taken from a boy between 2 and 10 years old with acute lymphoblastic leukemia, due to receive a stem cell transplant. V usage is TRBV12-3 or TRBV12-4 and J usage is TRBJ2-4; D is unresolved. CDR3 protein: CASSFSLLAKNIQYF. The CDR3 DNA is TGTGCCAGCAGTTTTTCACTACTAGCCAAAAACATTCAGTACTTC.